The 26 T cell receptor beta chains reported below all come from one sample, sequenced in a study of cytomegalovirus exposure and HLA in healthy donors. The PCR was carried out with 60 Vbeta primers and 13 Jbeta primers. TCRdb's copy holds only in-frame clones and misses some; the assay was immunoSEQ multiplex PCR. The table has around 82,000 clones, under 80% seen once. Source material: PBMCs. The receptor source for this set is a male donor in good health and CMV-seropositive.

This rearrangement joins TRBV7-2 to TRBJ2-2; 7 bases match TRBD1. V shed 4 bases and J 5 bases; nucleotides not matched to a gene: 7. Germline-derived CDR1 and CDR2 are SGHTA and FQGNSA. The CDR3 sequence is 15 residues long. CDR3 sequence: CASSSDNRGTGELFF. The CDR3 bases are TGTGCCAGCAGCTCAGACAACAGGGGAACCGGGGAGCTGTTTTTT.

Written as DNA, the CDR3 is TGTGCCAGCAGCAAGGGAGGGGTGGGGGATGAAAAACTGTTTTTT. The encoded protein is CASSKGGVGDEKLFF. The V and J genes are TRBV5-4 and TRBJ1-4, with a tentative D call TRBD1 (5 bases). The CDR3 length is 15 residues. In germline, CDR1 is SGHNT, CDR2 YYREEE (reference sequence). V lost 4 bases, J lost 6 bases, and 16 bases lay in between. Based on the CDR3 plus reference TRBV5-4 and TRBJ1-4, the full variable domain is ETGVTQSPTHLIKTRGQQVTLRCSSQSGHNTVSWYQQALGQGPQFIFQYYREEENGRGNFPPRFSGLQFPNYSSELNVNALELDDSALYLCASSKGGVGDEKLFFGSGTQLSVL.

As for this clone: The same CDR3 is also encoded by other DNA sequences in this sample. This chain links TRBV5-1 with TRBJ2-2; D perhaps matches TRBD2 (6 bases). CDR1 is SGHRS, CDR2 YFSETQ, per germline. Trimming cost V 1 base and J 1 base, with 11 bases left between them. CDR3 length: 16 residues. The CDR3 sequence is CASSLTPGVNTGELFF. The CDR3 coding sequence is TGCGCCAGCAGCTTGACCCCGGGGGTGAACACCGGGGAGCTGTTTTTT.

The chain links TRBV19 to TRBJ1-6; tentative D call: TRBD1 (5 bases). Germline-derived CDR1 and CDR2 are LNHDA and SQIVND (reference sequence). V lost 5 bases and J lost 10, with 12 bases in between. The CDR3 has 13 residues. CDR3 sequence (DNA): TGTGCCAGTAGTGGAGGGGTAGGGTCACCCCTCCACTTT. Its translation: CASSGGVGSPLHF.

The chain is built from TRBV27 and TRBJ1-5; D perhaps matches TRBD1 (6 bases). The CDR3 extends over 14 amino acids. CDR1 and CDR2 (germline): MNHEY, SMNVEV (reference sequence). V was cut by 6 bases and J by 3 bases, with 12 bases left in between. The CDR3 is CASSPQGFNQPQHF. The DNA of the CDR3 is TGTGCCAGCAGCCCCCAGGGGTTCAATCAGCCCCAGCATTTT.

The chain links TRBV7-9 to TRBJ2-1; TRBD2 aligns across 12 bases. Germline CDR1 reads SEHNR; CDR2 reads FQNEAQ (reference sequence). Trimming took 7 bases from V and 0 from J; bases not matched to a gene: 10. The CDR3 is made up of 18 amino acids. The CDR3 here is CASTPTSGSASSYNEQFF. Written as DNA, the CDR3 is TGTGCCAGCACCCCGACTAGCGGGAGCGCCAGCTCCTACAATGAGCAGTTCTTC.

This clone was recorded a few times. The chain combines TRBV5-1 with TRBJ1-4, with TRBD1 matching 7 bases. Germline V gives CDR1 SGHRS, CDR2 YFSETQ. V dropped 4 bases and J dropped 5; count of bases not matched to a gene: 5. The CDR3 contains 14 residues. The chain's CDR3 is CASSPGTANEKLFF. CDR3 nucleotides: TGCGCCAGCAGCCCCGGGACAGCCAATGAAAAACTGTTTTTT.

CDR3 sequence reads: CASSRGVLGSPLHF. The CDR3 DNA reads as TGTGCCAGCAGCCGCGGGGTTTTAGGTTCACCCCTCCACTTT. The chain employs TRBV7-2 and TRBJ1-6; no reliable D call. CDR3 length: 14 amino acids. V dropped 5 bases and J dropped 9 bases, with 14 bases sitting between them. Looked up from germline, CDR1 is SGHTA and CDR2 is FQGNSA. The complete variable domain, with remaining parts taken from reference TRBV7-2 and TRBJ1-6, reads GAGVSQSPSNKVTEKGKDVELRCDPISGHTALYWYRQSLGQGLEFLIYFQGNSAPDKSGLPSDRFSAERTGGSVSTLTIQRTQQEDSAVYLCASSRGVLGSPLHFGNGTRLTVT.

In its sample, this clone was seen many times. The V call is TRBV4-3, the J call TRBJ1-1, with no clear D. Germline V gene data show CDR1 as LGHNA and CDR2 as YSLEER. The CDR3 extends over 13 amino acids. Trimming took off 4 bases at V and 1 base at J, with 7 bases between the two ends. The CDR3 DNA reads as TGCGCCAGCAGCCTTCAGGAGAACACTGAAGCTTTCTTT. It specifies CASSLQENTEAFF.

This chain connects TRBV6-4 to TRBJ2-1; TRBD2 aligns across 7 bases. Trimming took 5 bases from V and 5 from J; bases not matched to a gene: 3. This CDR3 is 13 amino acids long. CDR1 is MRHNA, CDR2 SNTAGT, per germline. For the CDR3, the DNA is TGTGCCAGCAGTCGCCGGGAGGACAATGAGCAGTTCTTC. Its protein product is CASSRREDNEQFF.

The chain uses TRBV5-1 and TRBJ2-5; D gene uncertain. The DNA end favors TRBJ2-7, so the J call may be wrong. The length of the CDR3 is 13 residues. Looked up from germline, CDR1 is SGHRS and CDR2 is YFSETQ. CDR3 DNA: TGCGCCAGCAGCTTGGGCAATGACTACGAGCAGTACTTC. It is translated as CASSLGNDYEQYF.

The chain carries TRBV7-7 and TRBJ2-7; 8 bases align to TRBD1. From germline, CDR1 is SSHAT and CDR2 FNYEAQ (reference sequence). With V trimmed by 5 bases and J by 6 bases, 9 bases remained unmatched. The CDR3 length is 14 residues. Written as DNA, the CDR3 is TGTGCCAGCAGCCCCGGGACAGGATGGGGCGAGCAGTACTTC. This codes for CASSPGTGWGEQYF.

The genes are TRBV11-3 and TRBJ1-1; D may be TRBD1 (5 bases). CDR1 and CDR2 (germline): SGHNT, YENEEA. The CDR3 sequence is 14 residues long. V lost 2 bases, J lost 5 bases, and 12 bases lay in between. The CDR3 loop is CASSLRGSGTEAFF. In DNA form, the CDR3 reads TGTGCCAGCAGCTTAAGAGGTTCAGGGACTGAAGCTTTCTTT.

This clone appeared a few times. The rearrangement joins TRBV18 to TRBJ2-3; 9 bases line up with TRBD2. V lost 3 bases to trimming and J lost 7 bases; unmatched junction nucleotides: 8. This CDR3 spans 15 amino acids. The germline V gene encodes CDR1 KGHSH and CDR2 LQKENI. CDR3 amino acids: CASSPAAGGSHTQYF. Written as DNA, the CDR3 is TGTGCCAGCTCACCGGCGGCGGGGGGGTCACATACGCAGTATTTT.

This clone has a handful of counts. The chain has TRBV28 and TRBJ1-3; no firm D call. Trimming pared 3 bases from V and 5 bases from J, leaving 8 bases between. The CDR3 consists of 13 residues. Germline V gene data show CDR1 as MDHEN and CDR2 as SYDVKM. The CDR3 bases are TGTGCCAGCAGTTTTGCGGGTAGAAACACCATATATTTT. This codes for CASSFAGRNTIYF.

This clone was found a few times. The V call is TRBV4-3, the J call TRBJ2-2; tentatively, D is TRBD2 (5 bases). The CDR3 loop spans 16 amino acids. Germline CDR1 and CDR2: LGHNA and YSLEER. V shed 3 bases and J shed 4 bases, with 15 bases lying between them. CDR3 residues: CASSHYETIFTGELFF. CDR3 coding DNA: TGCGCCAGCAGCCACTACGAGACTATCTTCACCGGGGAGCTGTTTTTT.

This chain joins TRBV30 and TRBJ1-1; the D gene is possibly TRBD1 (6 bases). Trimming pared 2 bases from V and 5 bases from J, leaving 18 bases between. The CDR3 is 15 amino acids. Germline CDR1 and CDR2: GTSNPN and SVGIG (reference sequence). Here the CDR3 DNA reads TGTGCCTGGAGTCACAGGGCCGCCGTTTGGACTGAAGCTTTCTTT. It yields the protein CAWSHRAAVWTEAFF.

The chain carries TRBV29-1 and TRBJ2-1, with 9 bases matching TRBD1. V was clipped by 1 base and J by 3 bases; unmatched bases: 4. This CDR3 is 15 amino acids long. CDR1 is SQVTM and CDR2 is ANQGSEA in the germline V gene. CDR3 loop: CSVEGGQGFYNEQFF. The CDR3 DNA sequence: TGCAGCGTTGAAGGCGGACAGGGGTTCTACAATGAGCAGTTCTTC.

The chain is built from TRBV7-8 and TRBJ2-3; tentative D call: TRBD2 (6 bases). This CDR3 has 14 residues. Germline V gives CDR1 SGHVS, CDR2 FQNEAQ. Trimming took off 1 base at V and 6 bases at J, with 11 bases between the two ends. This chain's CDR3 is CASSLVRESDTQYF. CDR3 DNA sequence: TGTGCCAGCAGCTTAGTTCGGGAGTCGGATACGCAGTATTTT.

The V gene is TRBV5-1, the J gene TRBJ2-2; the D is unclear. This CDR3 is built from 14 residues. CDR1 and CDR2 from the germline V gene are SGHRS and YFSETQ. Trimming shortened V by 1 base and J by 3 bases, and 7 bases separated the two germline ends. The CDR3 nucleotides read TGCGCCAGCAGCTTGCGTACGGACACCGGGGAGCTGTTTTTT. This sequence encodes CASSLRTDTGELFF.

The chain links TRBV10-3 to TRBJ2-7, with 8 bases that match TRBD2. V was clipped by 4 bases and J by 3 bases; unmatched bases: 11. Per germline, CDR1 ENHRY and CDR2 SYGVKD. CDR3 length: 16 residues. The CDR3 spells CAISGTSGESLYEQYF. The CDR3 DNA reads TGTGCCATCAGTGGAACTAGCGGTGAAAGTCTCTACGAGCAGTACTTC.

Worth noting for this clone: Other nucleotide sequences from this sample produce the same CDR3. V and J are TRBV27 and TRBJ2-7; perhaps TRBD2 as D (5 bases). V was cut by 10 bases and J by 2 bases, with 12 bases left in between. The CDR3 covers 12 residues. The V gene's germline CDR1 is MNHEY and CDR2 SMNVEV (reference sequence). The CDR3 sequence: CANRQAAYEQYF. The CDR3 DNA is TGTGCCAACAGACAAGCGGCCTACGAGCAGTACTTC.

The CDR3 bases are TGTGCCAGCAACCGGGACTTTAGAGATACGCAGTATTTT. Amino acids: CASNRDFRDTQYF. The chain couples TRBV7-2 to TRBJ2-3; TRBD2 is a possible D gene (6 bases). Germline-derived CDR1 and CDR2 are SGHTA and FQGNSA. V was clipped by 7 bases and J by 5 bases, with 13 bases between them. CDR3 length: 13 amino acids.

The V gene is TRBV30, the J gene TRBJ1-2, with 11 bases that match TRBD1. V gave up 5 bases and J gave up 7 bases; unmatched junction bases: 9. There are 14 residues in the CDR3. In germline, CDR1 is GTSNPN, CDR2 SVGIG (reference sequence). The CDR3 nucleotides are TGTGCCTGGTCCGCCGGGACAGGGGGTTTTGGCTACACCTTC. This codes for CAWSAGTGGFGYTF.

V is TRBV27 and J is TRBJ2-7; perhaps TRBD2 as D (6 bases). This CDR3 has 16 amino acids. Trimming stripped 8 bases from V and 5 bases from J, with 25 bases between. Per the germline V gene, CDR1 is MNHEY and CDR2 is SMNVEV (reference sequence). CDR3 coding DNA: TGTGCCAGCGGCTCACCCCCGCGGGGACTCACCCACGAGCAGTACTTC. Translation gives CASGSPPRGLTHEQYF.

The chain joins TRBV2 to TRBJ2-5, with D hard to call. V was pared by 7 bases and J by 1 base, with 13 bases between. Germline V gene lookup returns CDR1 SNHLY and CDR2 FYNNEI. The CDR3 consists of 14 residues. The CDR3 loop is CASIPAGIQETQYF. CDR3 sequence (DNA): TGTGCCAGCATCCCTGCTGGCATCCAAGAGACCCAGTACTTC.